What follows is one T cell receptor beta chain and its context. The antigen is undetermined. The source of the sample is a study of chemoradiotherapy in HPV16-positive cancers. Broader study findings: HPV-specific T cells were functionally defined from only two HPV16-positive patients. HPV-responsive T-cell expansion during chemoradiotherapy was linked to improved recurrence-free survival in HPV16-positive patients. Candidate HPV-specific clones and E7-related TCR motifs grew in tumor during treatment.

Profiled with immunoSEQ multiplex PCR; TCRdb holds only in-frame clones, not every one. The sample includes 7,500 to 8,500 clones, around 68% of them seen just once. The CDR3 loop spans 18 amino acids. The V and J ends lost 3 bases and 0 bases respectively, with 20 bases between them. Looked up from germline, CDR1 is MRHNA and CDR2 is SNTAGT. Repeated repertoire sampling spanned the course of chemoradiotherapy. Sampling was done from a patient who underwent chemoradiotherapy. The receptor was isolated from a human donor with HPV-associated anogenital cancer. This chain connects TRBV6-4 to TRBJ1-1; tentative D call: TRBD1 (5 bases). CDR3 sequence (DNA): TGTGCCAGCAGTGATTACAGGCGCAAGCACATAATGAACACTGAAGCTTTCTTT. Translation gives CASSDYRRKHIMNTEAFF.